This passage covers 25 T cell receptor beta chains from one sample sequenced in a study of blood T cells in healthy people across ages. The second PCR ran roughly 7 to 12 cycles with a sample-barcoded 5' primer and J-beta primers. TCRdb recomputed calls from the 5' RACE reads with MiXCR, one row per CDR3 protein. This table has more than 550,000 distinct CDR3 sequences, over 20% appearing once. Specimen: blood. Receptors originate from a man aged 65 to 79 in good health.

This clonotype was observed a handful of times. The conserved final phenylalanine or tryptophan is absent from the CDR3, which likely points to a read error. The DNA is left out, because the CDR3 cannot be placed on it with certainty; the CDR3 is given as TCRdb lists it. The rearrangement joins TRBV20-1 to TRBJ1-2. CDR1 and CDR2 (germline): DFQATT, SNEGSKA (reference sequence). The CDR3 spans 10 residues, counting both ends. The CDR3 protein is CSAFEYGHTL.

CDR3 residues: CASSFQSGEQYF. DNA of the CDR3: TGTGCCAGCAGTTTCCAGAGCGGCGAGCAGTACTTC. The chain uses TRBV27 and TRBJ2-7; D might be TRBD2 (5 bases). Germline V gives CDR1 MNHEY, CDR2 SMNVEV (reference sequence). Trimming removed 3 bases from V and 6 bases from J, with 9 bases in between. This CDR3 region has 12 residues.

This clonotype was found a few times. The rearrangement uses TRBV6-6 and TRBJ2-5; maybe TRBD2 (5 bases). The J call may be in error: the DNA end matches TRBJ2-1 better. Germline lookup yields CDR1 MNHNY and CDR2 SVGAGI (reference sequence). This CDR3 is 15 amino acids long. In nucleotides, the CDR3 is TGTGCCAGCAGTTACAGAGCGGCTCCATACAATGAGCAGTTCTTC. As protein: CASSYRAAPYNEQFF.

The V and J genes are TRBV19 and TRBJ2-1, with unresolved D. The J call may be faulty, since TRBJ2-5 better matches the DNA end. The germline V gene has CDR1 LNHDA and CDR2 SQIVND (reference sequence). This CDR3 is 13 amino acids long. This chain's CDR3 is CATSPTVKETQYF. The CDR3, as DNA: TGTGCCACCTCCCCCACAGTTAAAGAGACCCAGTACTTC.

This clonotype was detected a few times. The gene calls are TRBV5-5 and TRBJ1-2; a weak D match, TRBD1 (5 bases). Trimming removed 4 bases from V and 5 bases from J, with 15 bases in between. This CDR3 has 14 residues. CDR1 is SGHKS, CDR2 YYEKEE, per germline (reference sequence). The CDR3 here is CASSPTGTDYGYTF. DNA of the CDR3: TGTGCCAGCAGCCCGACCGGGACTGATTATGGCTACACCTTC.

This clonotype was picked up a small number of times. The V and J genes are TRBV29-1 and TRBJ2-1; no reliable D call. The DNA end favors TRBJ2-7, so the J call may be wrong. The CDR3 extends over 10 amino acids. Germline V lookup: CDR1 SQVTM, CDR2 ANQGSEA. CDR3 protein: CSAITEEQYF. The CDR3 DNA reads TGCAGCGCTATTACAGAGGAGCAGTACTTC.

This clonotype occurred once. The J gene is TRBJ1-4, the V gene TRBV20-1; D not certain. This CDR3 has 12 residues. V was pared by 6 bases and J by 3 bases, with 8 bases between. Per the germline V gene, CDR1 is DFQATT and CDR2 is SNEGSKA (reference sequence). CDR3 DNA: TGCAGTGCCATAGGCCCTAATGAAAAACTGTTTTTT. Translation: CSAIGPNEKLFF.

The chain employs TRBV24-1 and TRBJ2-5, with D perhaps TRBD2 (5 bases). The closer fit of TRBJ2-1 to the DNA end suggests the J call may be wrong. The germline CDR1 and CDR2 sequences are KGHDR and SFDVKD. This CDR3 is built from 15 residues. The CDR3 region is CATSVRSGGHNEQFF. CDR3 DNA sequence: TGTGCCACCAGTGTGCGCAGCGGAGGCCACAATGAGCAGTTCTTC.

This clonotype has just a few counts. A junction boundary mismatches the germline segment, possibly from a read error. The CDR3 loop reads CTSSLGQGAGGYTF. CDR3 bases: TGTACCAGCAGCCTTGGACAGGGGGCAGGTGGCTACACCTTC. The genes are TRBV7-9 and TRBJ1-2, with 11 bases matching TRBD1. This CDR3 comprises 14 residues. Germline assignment: CDR1 SEHNR and CDR2 FQNEAQ (reference sequence).

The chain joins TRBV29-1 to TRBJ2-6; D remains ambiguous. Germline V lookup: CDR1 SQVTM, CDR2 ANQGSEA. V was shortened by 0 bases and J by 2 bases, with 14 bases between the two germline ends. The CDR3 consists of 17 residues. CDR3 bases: TGCAGCGTTGAAGAGGCAGGAAGGGTAACTGGGGCCAACGTCCTGACTTTC. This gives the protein CSVEEAGRVTGANVLTF.

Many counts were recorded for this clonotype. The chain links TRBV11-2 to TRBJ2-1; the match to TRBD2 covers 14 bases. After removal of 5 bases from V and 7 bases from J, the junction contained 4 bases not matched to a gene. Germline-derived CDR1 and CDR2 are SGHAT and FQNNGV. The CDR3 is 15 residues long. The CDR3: CASSLTSGGVNEQFF. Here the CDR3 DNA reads TGTGCCAGCAGCCTGACTAGCGGGGGGGTGAATGAGCAGTTCTTC.

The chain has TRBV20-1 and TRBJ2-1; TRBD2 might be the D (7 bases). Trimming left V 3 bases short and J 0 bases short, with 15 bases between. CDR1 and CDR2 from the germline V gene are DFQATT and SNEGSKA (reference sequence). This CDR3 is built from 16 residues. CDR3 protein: CSARSAGASSYNEQFF. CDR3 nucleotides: TGCAGTGCTAGGTCGGCGGGGGCGAGCTCCTACAATGAGCAGTTCTTC.

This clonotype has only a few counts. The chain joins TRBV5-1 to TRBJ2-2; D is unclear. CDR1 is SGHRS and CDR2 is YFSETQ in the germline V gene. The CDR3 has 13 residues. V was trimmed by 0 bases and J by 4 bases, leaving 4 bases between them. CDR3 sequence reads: CASSLDITGELFF. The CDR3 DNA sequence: TGCGCCAGCAGCTTGGACATCACCGGGGAGCTGTTTTTT.

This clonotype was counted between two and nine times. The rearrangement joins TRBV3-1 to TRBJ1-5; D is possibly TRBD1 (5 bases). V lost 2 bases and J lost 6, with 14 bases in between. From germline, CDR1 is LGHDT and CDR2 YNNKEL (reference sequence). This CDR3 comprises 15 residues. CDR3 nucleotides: TGTGCCAGCAGCCAAACAGGTCTGGGGCTTCAGCCCCAGCATTTT. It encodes CASSQTGLGLQPQHF.

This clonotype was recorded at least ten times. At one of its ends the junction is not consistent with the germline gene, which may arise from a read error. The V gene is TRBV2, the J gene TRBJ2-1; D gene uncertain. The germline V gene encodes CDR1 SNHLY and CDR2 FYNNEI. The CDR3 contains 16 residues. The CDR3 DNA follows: TGTGCCAGCAGTGAAGGGTCACCCTATCCATTATCGGTGTGCGTCTTC. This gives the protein CASSEGSPYPLSVCVF.

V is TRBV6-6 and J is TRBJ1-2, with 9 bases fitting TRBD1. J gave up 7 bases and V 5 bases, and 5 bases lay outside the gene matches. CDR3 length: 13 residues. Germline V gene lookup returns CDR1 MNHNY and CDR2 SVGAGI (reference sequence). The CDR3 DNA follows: TGTGCCAGCAGTCATACAGGGGGCTCTGGCTACACCTTC. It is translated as CASSHTGGSGYTF.

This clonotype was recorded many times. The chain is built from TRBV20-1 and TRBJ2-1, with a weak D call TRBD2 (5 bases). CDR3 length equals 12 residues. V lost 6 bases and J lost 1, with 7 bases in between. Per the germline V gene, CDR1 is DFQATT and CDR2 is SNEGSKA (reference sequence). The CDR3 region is CSAGVSYNEQFF. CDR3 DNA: TGCAGTGCGGGAGTTTCCTACAATGAGCAGTTCTTC.

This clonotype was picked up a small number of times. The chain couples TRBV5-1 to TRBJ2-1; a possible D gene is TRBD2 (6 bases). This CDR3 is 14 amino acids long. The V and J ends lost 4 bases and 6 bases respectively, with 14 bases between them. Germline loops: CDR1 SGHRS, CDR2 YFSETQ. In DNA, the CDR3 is TGCGCCAGCAGCACGATTCTAGCGACCAATGAGCAGTTCTTC. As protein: CASSTILATNEQFF.

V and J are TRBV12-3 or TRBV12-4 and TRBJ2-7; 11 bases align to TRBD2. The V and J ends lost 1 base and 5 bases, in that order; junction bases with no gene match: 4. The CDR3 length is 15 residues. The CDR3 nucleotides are TGTGCCAGCAGTTTAGTACTAGCGGGGGCCAACGAGCAGTACTTC. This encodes CASSLVLAGANEQYF.

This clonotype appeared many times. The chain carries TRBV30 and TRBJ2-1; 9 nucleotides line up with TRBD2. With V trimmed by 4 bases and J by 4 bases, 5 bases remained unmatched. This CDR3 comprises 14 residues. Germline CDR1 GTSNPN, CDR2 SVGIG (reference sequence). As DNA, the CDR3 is TGTGCCTGGATAGGGCTAGCGGGATACAATGAGCAGTTCTTC. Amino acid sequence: CAWIGLAGYNEQFF.

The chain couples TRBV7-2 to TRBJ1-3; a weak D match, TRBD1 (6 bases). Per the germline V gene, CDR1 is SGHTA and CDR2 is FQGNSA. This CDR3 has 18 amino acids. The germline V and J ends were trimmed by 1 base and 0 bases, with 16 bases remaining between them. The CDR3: CASSLGGVQGLSGNTIYF. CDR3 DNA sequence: TGTGCCAGCAGCTTAGGGGGTGTTCAGGGGCTCTCTGGAAACACCATATATTTT.

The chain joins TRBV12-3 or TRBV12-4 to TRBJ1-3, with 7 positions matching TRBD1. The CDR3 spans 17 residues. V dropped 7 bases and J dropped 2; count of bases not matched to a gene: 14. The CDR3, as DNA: TGTGCCAGCACCGCTGTCCCGACAGGGTACACTGGAAACACCATATATTTT. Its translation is CASTAVPTGYTGNTIYF.

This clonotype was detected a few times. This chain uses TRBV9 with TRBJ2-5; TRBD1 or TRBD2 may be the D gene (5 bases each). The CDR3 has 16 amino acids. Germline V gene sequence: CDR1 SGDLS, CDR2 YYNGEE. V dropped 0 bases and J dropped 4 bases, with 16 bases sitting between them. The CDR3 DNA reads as TGTGCCAGCAGCGTAGTTTCGGGGCTAGCAAGAGAGACCCAGTACTTC. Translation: CASSVVSGLARETQYF. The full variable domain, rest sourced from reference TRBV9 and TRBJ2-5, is DSGVTQTPKHLITATGQRVTLRCSPRSGDLSVYWYQQSLDQGLQFLIQYYNGEERAKGNILERFSAQQFPDLHSELNLSSLELGDSALYFCASSVVSGLARETQYFGPGTRLLVL.

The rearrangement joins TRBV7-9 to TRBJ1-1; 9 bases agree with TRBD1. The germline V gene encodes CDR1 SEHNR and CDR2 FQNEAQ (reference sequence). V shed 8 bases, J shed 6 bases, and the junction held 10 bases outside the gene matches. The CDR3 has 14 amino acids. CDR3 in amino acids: CASLRDREVAEAFF. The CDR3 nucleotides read TGTGCCAGCCTCCGGGACAGGGAGGTAGCTGAAGCTTTCTTT.

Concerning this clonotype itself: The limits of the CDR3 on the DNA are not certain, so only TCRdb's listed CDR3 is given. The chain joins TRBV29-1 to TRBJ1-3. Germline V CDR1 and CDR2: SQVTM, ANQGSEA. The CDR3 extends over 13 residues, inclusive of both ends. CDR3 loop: CSVGRGSGNTVYF.